This T cell receptor (beta chain) was captured in a study of identifying expanded T cells in peripheral blood. The CDR3 loop spans 13 amino acids. After removal of 10 bases from V and 8 bases from J, the junction contained 10 bases not matched to a gene. Germline assignment: CDR1 LNHDA and CDR2 SQIVND (reference sequence). To note about this clone: What it binds is unknown.

Here immunoSEQ multiplex PCR was the method, and the copy in TCRdb shows in-frame clones only, minus some. The sample contains fewer than 85,000 clones, around 91% of which appear only once. Points from the study as a whole: Technical replicates showed around 1.2 changed clones; roughly two weeks around 15; four weeks 19. Clone count variance between roughly two-week samples rose with total template count.

Collection occurred without any documented infections or immune events in donors. The rearrangement links TRBV19 to TRBJ2-1; 8 bases match TRBD1. The receptor's source is a person aged 18-70 years in good health. Sequencing used blood. This CDR3 reads CATTTGEQDEQFF. CDR3 coding DNA: TGTGCCACCACGACAGGGGAGCAGGATGAGCAGTTCTTC. Filled out from reference TRBV19 and TRBJ2-1, the complete variable domain reads DGGITQSPKYLFRKEGQNVTLSCEQNLNHDAMYWYRQDPGQGLRLIYYSQIVNDFQKGDIAEGYSVSREKKESFPLTVTSAQKNPTAFYLCATTTGEQDEQFFGPGTRLTVL.